The 14 T cell receptor beta chains below were found in one sample sequenced in a study of T cell responses to AZD1222 COVID-19 vaccine. Clones were sequenced by immunoSEQ multiplex PCR, and TCRdb holds only the in-frame ones, with some missing. The table has approximately 150,000 clones, about 94% seen once. Sequenced material: peripheral blood, taken 28 days after the second AZD1222 dose. These receptors originate from an adult who received the AZD1222 COVID-19 vaccine.

This clone was counted a few times. As DNA, the CDR3 is TGTGCCAGTACATGGGGCAATCAGCCCCAGCATTTT. Residues: CASTWGNQPQHF. The chain is built from TRBV19 and TRBJ1-5; D unclear. The CDR3 totals 12 residues. Trimming stripped 7 bases from V and 2 bases from J, with 6 bases between. Germline V gene lookup returns CDR1 LNHDA and CDR2 SQIVND (reference sequence).

The chain carries TRBV20-1 and TRBJ2-5; D is ambiguous. The ends were cut back, 3 bases at V and 4 bases at J, with 12 bases in the middle. This CDR3 spans 13 amino acids. Germline assignment: CDR1 DFQATT and CDR2 SNEGSKA (reference sequence). CDR3 amino acids: CSASSQPGETQYF. The CDR3 DNA follows: TGCAGTGCTAGTAGTCAGCCTGGAGAGACCCAGTACTTC.

The DNA for the CDR3 is TGTGCCAGCACCCTGACAGGGGTATTTGAGGGCGCTTTCTTT. This encodes CASTLTGVFEGAFF. This chain joins TRBV2 and TRBJ1-1, with TRBD1 matching 8 bases. The V gene's germline CDR1 is SNHLY and CDR2 FYNNEI. This CDR3 contains 14 residues. Trimming cost V 7 bases and J 11 bases; bases outside gene matches: 15.

There are a few counts of this clone. CDR3 nucleotides: TGTGCCAGCAGCTTGAGGAGGGGCCCTACCTACGAGCAGTACTTC. Protein product: CASSLRRGPTYEQYF. The chain recombines TRBV5-8 with TRBJ2-7, with D tentatively TRBD2 (6 bases). Germline loops: CDR1 SGHTS, CDR2 YDEGEE. The CDR3 is made up of 15 amino acids. The V and J ends lost 1 base and 2 bases respectively, with 13 bases between them. The whole variable domain, filled in from reference TRBV5-8 and TRBJ2-7, reads EAGVTQSPTHLIKTRGQQATLRCSPISGHTSVYWYQQALGLGLQFLLWYDEGEERNRGNFPPRFSGRQFPNYSSELNVNALELEDSALYLCASSLRRGPTYEQYFGPGTRLTVT.

This chain uses TRBV3-1 (or the pseudogene TRBV3-2) with TRBJ1-2; D is undetermined. The ends were cut back, 6 bases at V and 13 bases at J, with 18 bases in the middle. The CDR3 runs to 12 residues. Germline V gene sequence: CDR1 LGHDT, CDR2 YNNKEL (reference sequence). Here the CDR3 reads CASSPIHLPATF. For the CDR3, the DNA is TGTGCCAGCAGTCCTATCCACCTCCCAGCCACCTTC.

The chain recombines TRBV5-6 with TRBJ2-5; D possibly corresponds to TRBD1 (6 bases). From germline, CDR1 is SGHDT and CDR2 YYEEEE. The CDR3 is 17 residues long. V lost 1 base and J 1 base, leaving 17 bases between the germline ends. CDR3 protein: CASSLLKYRVLQETQYF. As DNA, the CDR3 is TGTGCCAGCAGCTTGCTAAAATACAGGGTCCTCCAAGAGACCCAGTACTTC.

V and J are TRBV5-8 and TRBJ2-1; D possibly corresponds to TRBD1 (6 bases). Germline-derived CDR1 and CDR2 are SGHTS and YDEGEE. Trimming shortened V by 3 bases and J by 0 bases, and 10 bases separated the two germline ends. This CDR3 spans 15 amino acids. The CDR3 DNA sequence: TGTGCCAGCAGCTACCGGGACAACTCCTACAATGAGCAGTTCTTC. Protein product: CASSYRDNSYNEQFF.

V and J are TRBV6-2 or TRBV6-3 and TRBJ1-2, with no clear D. The ends were cut back, 0 bases at V and 4 bases at J, with 3 bases in the middle. The CDR3 runs to 12 residues. The germline V gene encodes CDR1 MNHEY and CDR2 SVGEGT. In DNA, the CDR3 is TGTGCCAGCAGTTACTCCGGCTATGGCTACACCTTC. Translation gives CASSYSGYGYTF.

The gene calls are TRBV5-6 and TRBJ1-1; maybe TRBD1 (5 bases). Germline CDR1 is SGHDT and CDR2 is YYEEEE. The germline V and J ends were trimmed by 5 bases and 0 bases, with 17 bases remaining between them. The CDR3 has 16 amino acids. CDR3 residues: CASRPVQASMNTEAFF. The CDR3 DNA reads as TGTGCCAGCAGACCAGTACAGGCTTCCATGAACACTGAAGCTTTCTTT. The full variable domain, with the rest looked up from reference TRBV5-6 and TRBJ1-1, is DAGVTQSPTHLIKTRGQQVTLRCSPKSGHDTVSWYQQALGQGPQFIFQYYEEEERQRGNFPDRFSGHQFPNYSSELNVNALLLGDSALYLCASRPVQASMNTEAFFGQGTRLTVV.

The chain uses TRBV14 and TRBJ2-1; unclear D gene. Germline CDR1 and CDR2: SGHDN and FVKESK. The CDR3 is 13 residues long. Trimming removed 1 base from V and 6 bases from J, with 7 bases in between. CDR3 region: CASSQVPPNEQFF. For the CDR3, the DNA is TGTGCCAGCAGCCAAGTTCCGCCCAATGAGCAGTTCTTC.

J is TRBJ2-3 and V is TRBV11-2, with 9 bases aligning to TRBD2. The CDR3 is 16 amino acids. Germline CDR1 reads SGHAT; CDR2 reads FQNNGV. V was clipped by 1 base and J by 3 bases; unmatched bases: 5. The CDR3 spells CASSLVRGGGTDTQYF. The CDR3 coding sequence is TGTGCCAGCAGCTTAGTCCGCGGGGGGGGTACAGATACGCAGTATTTT.

The DNA for the CDR3 is TGCGCCAGCAGCTTACCTAGCTCCTACAATGAGCAGTTCTTC. Protein sequence: CASSLPSSYNEQFF. The chain combines TRBV5-1 with TRBJ2-1; D is unclear. Trimming took off 2 bases at V and 0 bases at J, with 6 bases between the two ends. CDR1 and CDR2 from the germline V gene are SGHRS and YFSETQ. This CDR3 comprises 14 residues.

This chain connects TRBV25-1 to TRBJ1-4; the D gene is possibly TRBD1 (6 bases). There are 14 residues in the CDR3. Germline-derived CDR1 and CDR2 are MGHDK and SYGVNS. Deletions cut 2 bases from V and 6 bases from J, with 10 bases between. The CDR3: CASSEIGGDEKLFF. The CDR3 DNA reads TGTGCCAGCAGTGAAATAGGGGGGGATGAAAAACTGTTTTTT.

This clone was counted once. V and J are TRBV7-9 and TRBJ1-1, with D maybe TRBD1 (5 bases). In germline, CDR1 is SEHNR, CDR2 FQNEAQ (reference sequence). The CDR3 spans 14 residues. The V end was cut by 1 base, the J end by 3 bases, with 9 bases between. The CDR3, as DNA: TGTGCCAGCAGCTTAGTGGGGGTCCACACTGAAGCTTTCTTT. It translates to CASSLVGVHTEAFF.